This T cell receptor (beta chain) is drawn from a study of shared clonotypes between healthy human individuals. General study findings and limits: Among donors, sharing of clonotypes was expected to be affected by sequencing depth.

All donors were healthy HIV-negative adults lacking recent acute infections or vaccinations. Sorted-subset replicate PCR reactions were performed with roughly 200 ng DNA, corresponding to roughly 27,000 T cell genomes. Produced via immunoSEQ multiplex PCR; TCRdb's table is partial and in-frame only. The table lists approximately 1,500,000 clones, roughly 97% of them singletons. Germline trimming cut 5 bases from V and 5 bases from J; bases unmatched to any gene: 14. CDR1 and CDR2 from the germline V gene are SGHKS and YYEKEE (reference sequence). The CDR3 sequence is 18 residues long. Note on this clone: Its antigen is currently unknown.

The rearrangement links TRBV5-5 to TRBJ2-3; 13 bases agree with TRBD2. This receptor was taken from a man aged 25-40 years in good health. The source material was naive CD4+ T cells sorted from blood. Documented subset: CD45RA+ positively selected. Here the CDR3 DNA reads TGTGCCAGCAGTTACGGATTGGGACTAGCGGGATTCGAAGATACGCAGTATTTT. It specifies CASSYGLGLAGFEDTQYF.